Listed below are T cell receptor beta chains from one sample, sequenced in a study of cytomegalovirus exposure and HLA in healthy donors. Only in-frame clones appear in the TCRdb table, and some are missing; sequencing was by immunoSEQ multiplex PCR. The sample consists of more than 50,000 clones, approximately 70% of them appearing once. The material sequenced was PBMCs. Source of these receptors: a woman aged 50 to 60 in good health and CMV-seropositive. The CDR3 runs from the conserved cysteine through the conserved F or W. Fields, in order: J gene, V gene, clone size, D gene, CDR3 DNA, CDR3 protein. D genes are given only for firm matches. Some rows mark clone size as missing; the rest say once, few, many or name a class of expanded clone.

TRBJ1-5	TRBV5-5	-	-	TGTGCCAGCAGCTTGAGGAGCGGCGGCAATCAGCCCCAGCATTTT	CASSLRSGGNQPQHF
TRBJ2-3	TRBV7-2	-	-	TGTGCCAGCAGCGTCCGGGACTCTACGGTCACAGATACGCAGTATTTT	CASSVRDSTVTDTQYF
TRBJ1-5	TRBV6-1	-	-	TGTGCCAGCAGCCTTAGAGAGGGCAATCAGCCCCAGCATTTT	CASSLREGNQPQHF
TRBJ1-1	TRBV30	-	-	TGTGCCTGGAGCCGGACAGTCAGGATTGAAGCTTTCTTT	CAWSRTVRIEAFF
TRBJ1-1	TRBV2	-	-	TGTGCCAGCATAGCCGTCGAACAGGGTCGAGCTTTCTTT	CASIAVEQGRAFF
TRBJ2-2	TRBV30	-	-	TGTGCCTGGAGTCTGGGACTGGCTAACACCGGGGAGCTGTTTTTT	CAWSLGLANTGELFF
TRBJ2-7	TRBV6-5	many	-	TGTGCCAGCAGTTACCGGGGAGATCTCTACGAGCAGTACTTC	CASSYRGDLYEQYF
TRBJ1-1	TRBV5-6	few	TRBD1	TGTGCCAGCAGCATGAAACAGGGGGCCCTACAGAACACTGAAGCTTTCTTT	CASSMKQGALQNTEAFF
TRBJ1-1	TRBV18	-	-	TGTGCCAGCTCACTTGAACAGAACACTGAAGCTTTCTTT	CASSLEQNTEAFF
TRBJ1-4	TRBV7-9	-	-	TGTGCCAGCACTGGACCCGACAGGACAACTAATGAAAAACTGTTTTTT	CASTGPDRTTNEKLFF
TRBJ1-4	TRBV6-5	-	TRBD1	TGTGCCAGCAGTCCGGACAGGAGGGCTGAAAAACTGTTTTTT	CASSPDRRAEKLFF
TRBJ2-1	TRBV15	-	-	TGTGCCACCAGCAGAGGACGGGTGCGGGGCTACAATGAGCAGTTCTTC	CATSRGRVRGYNEQFF
TRBJ2-7	TRBV21-1	once	-	TGTGCCAGCAGCAACCGACTCCCGACTAGCGGGACCCGCGAGCAGTACTTC	CASSNRLPTSGTREQYF
TRBJ1-3	TRBV5-6	-	-	TGTGCCAGCAGCTTCACAGGGTCGGGAAACACCATATATTTT	CASSFTGSGNTIYF
TRBJ1-2	TRBV29-1	-	TRBD1	TGCAGCGTTGCAAGATTGGGACAGGCAAACTATGGCTACACCTTC	CSVARLGQANYGYTF
TRBJ2-2	TRBV7-8	-	-	TGTGCCAGCAGCGCTTACAGGGAATCCGGGGAGCTGTTTTTT	CASSAYRESGELFF
TRBJ2-7	TRBV13	-	TRBD1	TGTGCCAGCAGCAGAGTCGGGACAGCTTCCTACGAGCAGTACTTC	CASSRVGTASYEQYF
TRBJ2-1	TRBV19	-	-	TGTGCCAGTACCCCTCGCGGCTACAATGAGCAGTTCTTC	CASTPRGYNEQFF
TRBJ2-1	TRBV25-1	-	-	TGTGCCAGCAGTGATACGAGGACAGTCTACAATGAGCAGTTCTTC	CASSDTRTVYNEQFF
TRBJ1-4	TRBV28	-	TRBD1	TGTGCCAGCAGTTTAGAGGGACAGATAAAACTGTTTTTT	CASSLEGQIKLFF
TRBJ2-5	TRBV10-3	-	TRBD1	TGTGCCATCAGGCCGACAGGGGACGGAGAGACCCAGTACTTC	CAIRPTGDGETQYF
TRBJ2-5	TRBV19	-	TRBD1	TGTGCCACCAGTTCCGGACAGGGACGGGGGTCGGACCAAGAGACCCAGTACTTC	CATSSGQGRGSDQETQYF
TRBJ1-2	TRBV28	-	-	TGTGCCAGCAGTTTATCAGGCTATGGCTACACCTTC	CASSLSGYGYTF
TRBJ2-7	TRBV2	-	TRBD2	TGTGCCAGCAGCGGGAGGGTAGGGGGGCGATCAGTCTACGAGCAGTACTTC	CASSGRVGGRSVYEQYF
TRBJ1-5	TRBV7-2	once	-	TGTGCCAGCAGCTTATCCTCACTGAGCAATCAGCCCCAGCATTTT	CASSLSSLSNQPQHF
TRBJ2-7	TRBV6-6	-	-	TGTGCCAGCAGTTACCGCCAGCGGGACGAGCAGTACTTC	CASSYRQRDEQYF
TRBJ1-2	TRBV4-2	-	-	TGTGCCAGCAGCCAAGTAGGGGCATCTAACTATGGCTACACCTTC	CASSQVGASNYGYTF
TRBJ1-5	TRBV27	-	TRBD1	TGTGCCAGCAGTTTTAGAGGGGGCTCGAGCAATCAGCCCCAGCATTTT	CASSFRGGSSNQPQHF
TRBJ2-7	TRBV7-9	-	-	TGTTCCAGCAGCCTGACAGTCTACGAGCAGTACTTC	CSSSLTVYEQYF
TRBJ2-1	TRBV4-1	few	-	TGCGCCAGCAGCCAACAATTAGCGGTAAGGGGCCATGAGCAGTTCTTC	CASSQQLAVRGHEQFF
TRBJ2-7	TRBV19	-	TRBD2	TGTGCCAGTAGTAACCCCGGTAGCGGGAGGGGTTACGAGCAGTACTTC	CASSNPGSGRGYEQYF
TRBJ2-7	TRBV28	large	-	TGTGCCAGTCAAACGACAGGTCCGGGGAGTTGGAACGAGCAGTACTTC	CASQTTGPGSWNEQYF
TRBJ2-7	TRBV7-8	-	-	TGTGCCAGCAGCTTAGAATCGGGAGCTAGTTACGAGCAGTACTTC	CASSLESGASYEQYF
TRBJ2-7	TRBV29-1	-	TRBD1	TGCAGCATAATGGACAGGGCCTCCTACGAGCAGTACTTC	CSIMDRASYEQYF
TRBJ2-1	TRBV4-3	-	TRBD1	TGCGCCAGCAGCCAGCCGGGACAGGGGATAAACAATGAGCAGTTCTTC	CASSQPGQGINNEQFF